These T cell receptor beta chains were read from a single sample in a study of immune heterogeneity within non-small cell lung tumors. Using its own MiXCR run on the multiplex PCR reads, TCRdb lists one record per CDR3 protein. Of more than 10,000 distinct CDR3 sequences in the sample, 20% to 25% were seen once. The sequencing input was lung tumor tissue. All receptors come from a man in his fifties with non-small cell lung cancer. Each CDR3 is given with its conserved first and last residue. Fields, in order: V gene, clone size, J gene, D gene, CDR3 protein, CDR3 DNA. D genes are given only for firm matches. Part of the rows lack a size; the others show once, few, many or a class for expanded clones.

>TRBV4-1|once|TRBJ2-3|TRBD1
CASSDTGTGSDTQYF
TGCGCCAGCAGCGACACCGGGACAGGCTCTGATACGCAGTATTTT
>TRBV7-6|few|TRBJ2-7|NA
CASSVRGGSSYEQYF
TGTGCCAGCAGTGTAAGGGGGGGGAGCTCCTACGAGCAGTACTTC
>TRBV6-1|many|TRBJ1-1|NA
CASSAGEENTEAFF
TGTGCCAGCAGTGCCGGGGAAGAGAACACTGAAGCTTTCTTT
>TRBV6-5|many|TRBJ2-1|NA
CASQYSPSSNEQFF
TGTGCCAGCCAGTACTCGCCCTCTTCCAATGAGCAGTTCTTC
>TRBV9|many|TRBJ1-1|NA
CASSARGNTEAFF
TGTGCCAGCAGCGCAAGGGGAAACACTGAAGCTTTCTTT
>TRBV20-1|many|TRBJ2-1|NA
CSAGNRAGGTYNEQFF
TGCAGTGCTGGAAACAGGGCCGGGGGCACCTACAATGAGCAGTTCTTC
>TRBV11-2|NA|TRBJ2-2|TRBD2
CASSFRREDGEWFF
TGTGCCAGCAGCTTCCGGCGGGAGGACGGGGAGTGGTTTTTT
>TRBV28|medium-sized|TRBJ1-3|NA
CASRRGSGNTIYF
TGTGCCAGCAGGAGGGGTTCGGGAAACACCATATATTTT
>TRBV6-6|medium-sized|TRBJ1-2|NA
CASSYDGNYGYTF
TGTGCCAGCAGTTACGACGGAAACTATGGCTACACCTTC
>TRBV20-1|once|TRBJ2-1|NA
CSGLFSGLIHNEQFF
TGCAGTGGGCTCTTTAGCGGTCTTATCCACAATGAGCAGTTCTTC
>TRBV11-2|many|TRBJ2-1|NA
CASSLERGGGFYNEQFF
TGTGCCAGCAGCTTAGAAAGGGGAGGAGGTTTCTACAATGAGCAGTTCTTC
>TRBV5-1|medium-sized|TRBJ2-7|TRBD1
CASSLVGTGGGEQYF
TGCGCCAGCAGCTTGGTGGGGACAGGGGGCGGCGAGCAGTACTTC
>TRBV14|NA|TRBJ2-5|TRBD2
CASSQEGLAGGAVKTQYF
TGTGCCAGCAGCCAAGAAGGGCTAGCGGGGGGGGCCGTAAAGACCCAGTACTTC
>TRBV14|many|TRBJ1-1|TRBD1
CASSYRQGEGNTEAFF
TGTGCCAGCAGCTACCGACAGGGGGAAGGAAACACTGAAGCTTTCTTT
>TRBV10-3|many|TRBJ2-2|TRBD1
CAIRDEGATGELFF
TGTGCCATCAGAGACGAGGGGGCCACCGGGGAGCTGTTTTTT
>TRBV30|NA|TRBJ1-3|NA
CAWSVLEAPGNTIYF
TGTGCCTGGAGTGTACTGGAGGCGCCGGGAAACACCATATATTTT
>TRBV11-2|NA|TRBJ2-4|NA
CASSSQGGGKNIQYF
TGTGCCAGCAGCTCCCAGGGAGGAGGGAAAAACATTCAGTACTTC
>TRBV7-3|many|TRBJ2-1|NA
CASSLMGLFNNEQFF
TGTGCCAGCAGCTTAATGGGCCTTTTTAACAATGAGCAGTTCTTC
>TRBV6-1|NA|TRBJ1-1|NA
CASSPYPRQVEGQNTEAFF
TGTGCCAGCAGCCCTTACCCTAGACAGGTGGAGGGGCAGAACACTGAAGCTTTCTTT
>TRBV20-1|many|TRBJ1-5|TRBD1
CSARPDRANQPQHF
TGCAGTGCTAGACCGGACAGGGCCAATCAGCCCCAGCATTTT
>TRBV7-6|medium-sized|TRBJ2-7|NA
CASSLDVAPSYEQYF
TGTGCCAGCAGCTTAGACGTCGCCCCGTCCTACGAGCAGTACTTC
>TRBV20-1|few|TRBJ1-5|NA
CSAREDSNQPQHF
TGCAGTGCTAGAGAGGACAGCAATCAGCCCCAGCATTTT
>TRBV6-1|many|TRBJ1-1|NA
CASSERGGADTEAFF
TGTGCCAGCAGTGAGAGAGGGGGTGCGGACACTGAAGCTTTCTTT
>TRBV6-2/TRBV6-3|NA|TRBJ2-1|TRBD2
CAPGPSGGGDEQFF
TGTGCCCCCGGGCCTAGCGGGGGGGGGGATGAGCAGTTCTTC
>TRBV2|many|TRBJ1-1|TRBD1
CASNNRGANTEAFF
TGTGCCAGCAATAACAGGGGGGCGAACACTGAAGCTTTCTTT
>TRBV6-6|many|TRBJ2-7|NA
CASSYSVDSSYEQYF
TGTGCCAGCAGTTACTCGGTTGACAGCTCCTACGAGCAGTACTTC
>TRBV20-1|medium-sized|TRBJ2-7|TRBD1
CSAPDRSRYEQYF
TGCAGTGCTCCGGACAGGAGCCGCTACGAGCAGTACTTC
>TRBV2|many|TRBJ1-1|NA
CASRGDMNTEAFF
TGTGCCAGCAGAGGAGACATGAACACTGAAGCTTTCTTT
>TRBV3-1|few|TRBJ2-3|TRBD2
CASSPRGGGTDTQYF
TGTGCCAGCAGCCCCCGGGGGGGGGGGACAGATACGCAGTATTTT
>TRBV2|medium-sized|TRBJ1-2|NA
CASRNNDISNGYTF
TGTGCCAGCAGAAACAATGACATATCGAATGGCTACACCTTC
>TRBV5-1|many|TRBJ2-7|NA
CASSLVGQSTYEQYF
TGCGCCAGCAGCTTGGTAGGACAGAGTACCTACGAGCAGTACTTC
>TRBV5-6|NA|TRBJ2-3|TRBD1
CASSPTTGTGGRSHTDTQYF
TGTGCCAGCAGCCCGACGACCGGGACAGGGGGCCGGTCGCACACAGATACGCAGTATTTT
>TRBV6-2/TRBV6-3|NA|TRBJ2-5|NA
CSSSWTGPREAQYF
TGTTCCAGCAGTTGGACAGGGCCCCGGGAGGCCCAGTACTTC
>TRBV7-6|NA|TRBJ2-2|NA
CASSLSVPPGARELFF
TGTGCCAGCAGCTTATCTGTCCCACCTGGGGCCCGGGAGCTGTTTTTT
>TRBV20-1|many|TRBJ2-6|NA
CSGTYGANVLTF
TGCAGTGGCACGTATGGGGCCAACGTCCTGACTTTC
>TRBV20-1|many|TRBJ2-5|NA
CSARPSAKQETQYF
TGCAGTGCTAGGCCTAGCGCGAAACAAGAGACCCAGTACTTC
>TRBV24-1|medium-sized|TRBJ1-5|NA
CATSDHRVNQPQHF
TGTGCCACCAGTGATCACAGGGTGAATCAGCCCCAGCATTTT
>TRBV3-1|many|TRBJ2-1|TRBD2
CASSLLANEQFF
TGTGCCAGCAGCCTACTAGCGAATGAGCAGTTCTTC
>TRBV6-1|many|TRBJ1-5|NA
CASTQDGNQPQHF
TGTGCCAGCACCCAGGACGGAAATCAGCCCCAGCATTTT
>TRBV29-1|many|TRBJ1-2|NA
CSVVGGQQNYGYTF
TGCAGCGTTGTAGGTGGGCAGCAGAACTATGGCTACACCTTC
>TRBV28|many|TRBJ2-3|TRBD1
CASSFRTGGSTDTQYF
TGTGCCAGCAGTTTCCGGACAGGGGGGAGCACAGATACGCAGTATTTT
>TRBV29-1|few|TRBJ2-1|TRBD1
CSVAGQVNNEQFF
TGCAGCGTCGCGGGACAGGTGAACAATGAGCAGTTCTTC
>TRBV9|NA|TRBJ1-4|NA
CASSTSLDATNEKLFF
TGTGCCAGCAGCACAAGCTTAGATGCAACTAATGAAAAACTGTTTTTT
>TRBV28|NA|TRBJ1-5|NA
CASSQAGSPQPQHF
TGTGCCAGCAGCCAAGCAGGAAGCCCCCAGCCCCAGCATTTT
>TRBV6-1|many|TRBJ1-4|TRBD1
CASRSTGQGNEKLFF
TGTGCCAGCAGATCCACGGGACAGGGTAATGAAAAACTGTTTTTT
>TRBV3-1|many|TRBJ2-2|TRBD2
CASSQGRISGRNTGELFF
TGTGCCAGCAGCCAAGGACGGATTAGCGGGAGGAACACCGGGGAGCTGTTTTTT